This paragraph reports one T cell receptor (beta chain). Its target antigen remains unknown. Base qualities are not provided; no much larger clone lies one nucleotide away. These data come from a study of molecular identifiers for immune sequencing clone quantification (dated 2018 in TCRdb). About the study as a whole: In a replicate experiment, RNA from around 20,000 or 100,000 naive CD8 T cells was split into five aliquots, four of which were sequenced. This methods study benchmarked molecular-identifier clustering-based TCR repertoire sequencing (MIDCIRS) and TCR RNA copy counting, using CD8 T cells to do so. The study at large found these results: In CMV-specific effector cells, clones with more than 20 RNA copies contained over 97% of molecules, whereas in naive cells such clones contained under 1% of molecules. When barcode sub-clustering was left out, chimeric consensus sequences inflated TCR diversity, with chimeras reaching as high as 47%. The naive libraries included spiked-in Jurkat TCR RNA (10 copies' worth), and this RNA is not part of the donor repertoire. Modeling indicated around 3 TCR RNA copies recovered per cell, compared with around 9.8 by digital PCR, which implies a capture efficiency of approximately 30%. Highly expanded clone sizes could be underestimated because identical TCR molecules may share a barcode. Spiked-in Jurkat TCR RNA equal to a single cell's worth was reported to be detectable even within 1,100,000 naive CD8 T cells.

Library preparation employed PCR. The sequencer listed for this sample is NextSeq 500. Bulk TCR libraries were generated as previously described, with the TCR primers listed in Table S5 used. Purification of total RNA was performed with the Qiagen AllPrep DNA/RNA kit. Before any analysis, reads coming from multiple sequencing runs of the same library were combined into one pool. Turning to the authors' computational methods: Only reads with exact TCR constant sequence were kept, trimmed to 150 nt, and grouped by their 12-nt molecular barcodes. Reads within each barcode group were sub-clustered using a 15% Levenshtein threshold, and quality-weighted consensus sequences were constructed for each RNA molecule. Non-functional sequences were filtered out, along with any lower-count sequence sitting one edit away from another sequence. Barcode sub-clusters with fewer than 20% of the maximum read count were removed, based on fitting two negative binomial distributions. The raw public data were reprocessed by TCRdb itself: fastp quality trimming at Q25, MiXCR clonotype calling, in-frame beta chains only. Each entry is one CDR3 protein sequence, shown with its most common DNA and genes. None of the V and J calls come from the authors' own analysis; TCRdb made them. The sample data list about 330,000 distinct CDR3 sequences, and roughly 24% of these were observed just once. 0.65% to 0.95% of the sample comes from the top ten.

Clipping removes 8 bases from V and 2 bases from J, with 12 as the unmatched junction base count. Measured from the cysteine to the phenylalanine, the CDR3 is 16 residues long. This entry keeps only the CDR3 DNA: 48 bases, framed from base 1. Libraries of naive CD8 T cells were built from anywhere between roughly 18,000 and 1,000,000 sorted cells, with 10%, 30% or 50% of the purified RNA used. On a BD FACSAria II, naive CD8 T cells were FACS-sorted as CD8+CD4-CCR7+CD45RA+ and collected into RLT Plus buffer. Approximately eleven TCR copies' worth of Jurkat RNA were spiked into roughly 19,000-1,000,000 naive CD8 T cell samples to test detection sensitivity. CD8 T cells were enriched with RosetteSep CD8+ T Cell Enrichment Cocktail and Ficoll-Paque, followed by ACK red cell lysis.

The chain employs TRBV12-3 or TRBV12-4 and TRBJ2-5; 9 bases in the middle match TRBD2. Sequenced input: naive CD8+ T cells from blood, with Jurkat cell RNA spiked in. This specimen's cell subset or site label, per the study, means: FACS-sorted CD8+CD4-CCR7+CD45RA+ naive T cells. This TCR derives from a human donor in good health. Some libraries in this study had Jurkat cell RNA spiked in. The DNA sequence is TGTGCCAGCTCGATTAGCGGGGGACCTATACAAGAGACCCAGTACTTC. Its translation reads: CASSISGGPIQETQYF.